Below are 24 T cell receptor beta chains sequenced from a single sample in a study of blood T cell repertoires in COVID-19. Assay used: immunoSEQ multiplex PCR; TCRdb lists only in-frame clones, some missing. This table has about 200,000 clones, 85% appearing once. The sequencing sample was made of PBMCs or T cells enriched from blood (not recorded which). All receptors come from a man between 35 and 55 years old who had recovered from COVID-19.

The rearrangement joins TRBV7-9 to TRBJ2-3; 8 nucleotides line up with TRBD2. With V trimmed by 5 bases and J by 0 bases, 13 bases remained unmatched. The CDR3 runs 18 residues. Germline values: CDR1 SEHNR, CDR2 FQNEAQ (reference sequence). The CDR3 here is CASSPVYRASGSTDTQYF. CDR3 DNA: TGTGCCAGCAGCCCCGTGTATAGGGCTAGCGGGAGCACAGATACGCAGTATTTT.

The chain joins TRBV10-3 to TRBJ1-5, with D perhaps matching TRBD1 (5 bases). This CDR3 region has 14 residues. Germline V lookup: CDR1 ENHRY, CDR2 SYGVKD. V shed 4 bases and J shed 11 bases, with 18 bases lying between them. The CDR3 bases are TGTGCCATCAGTGGGTCGGAGGGCCTAGGGGCCCAGCATTTT. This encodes CAISGSEGLGAQHF.

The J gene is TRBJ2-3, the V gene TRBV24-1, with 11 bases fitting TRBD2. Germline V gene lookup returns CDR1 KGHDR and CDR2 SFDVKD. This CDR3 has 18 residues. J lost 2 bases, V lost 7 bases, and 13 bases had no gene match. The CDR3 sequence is CATSPPGGLAEITDTQYF. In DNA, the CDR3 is TGTGCCACCAGCCCCCCTGGGGGACTAGCGGAGATCACAGATACGCAGTATTTT.

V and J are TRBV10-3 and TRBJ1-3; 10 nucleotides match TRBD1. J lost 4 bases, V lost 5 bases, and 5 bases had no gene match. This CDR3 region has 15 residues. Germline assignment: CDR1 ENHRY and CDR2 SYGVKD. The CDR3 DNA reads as TGTGCCATCAGTAGACAGGGGGCGAGGGGAAACACCATATATTTT. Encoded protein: CAISRQGARGNTIYF.

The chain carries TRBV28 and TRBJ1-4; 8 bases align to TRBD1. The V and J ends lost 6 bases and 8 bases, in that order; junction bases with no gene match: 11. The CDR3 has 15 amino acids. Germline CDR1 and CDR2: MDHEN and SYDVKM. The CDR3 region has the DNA TGTGCCAGCAGACCTGACAGGGGCGCACGCGAAAAACTGTTTTTT. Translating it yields CASRPDRGAREKLFF.

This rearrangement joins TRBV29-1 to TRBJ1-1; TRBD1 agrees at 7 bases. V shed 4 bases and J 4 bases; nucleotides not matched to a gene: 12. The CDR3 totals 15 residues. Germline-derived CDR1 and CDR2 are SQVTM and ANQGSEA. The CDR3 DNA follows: TGCAGCGTTGGCCGTCTTGACAGGGTCGGCACTGAAGCTTTCTTT. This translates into CSVGRLDRVGTEAFF.

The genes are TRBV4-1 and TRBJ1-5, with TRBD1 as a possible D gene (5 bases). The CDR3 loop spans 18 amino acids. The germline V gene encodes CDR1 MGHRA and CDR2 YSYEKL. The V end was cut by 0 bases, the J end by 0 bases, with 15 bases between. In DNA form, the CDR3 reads TGCGCCAGCAGCCAAGAAGGGGAACAGTCTTATAGCAATCAGCCCCAGCATTTT. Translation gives CASSQEGEQSYSNQPQHF.

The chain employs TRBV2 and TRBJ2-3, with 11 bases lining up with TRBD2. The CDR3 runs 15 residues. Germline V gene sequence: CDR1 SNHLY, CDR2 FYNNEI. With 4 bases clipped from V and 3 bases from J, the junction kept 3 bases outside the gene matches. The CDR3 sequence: CASSVLAGATDTQYF. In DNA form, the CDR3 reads TGTGCCAGCAGTGTACTAGCGGGAGCTACAGATACGCAGTATTTT.

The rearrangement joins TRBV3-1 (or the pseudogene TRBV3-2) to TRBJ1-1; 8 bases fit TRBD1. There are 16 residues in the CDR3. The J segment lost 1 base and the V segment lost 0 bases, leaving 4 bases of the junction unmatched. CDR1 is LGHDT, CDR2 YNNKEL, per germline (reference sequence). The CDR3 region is CASSQDYGTGNTEAFF. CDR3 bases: TGTGCCAGCAGCCAAGATTACGGGACAGGGAACACTGAAGCTTTCTTT.

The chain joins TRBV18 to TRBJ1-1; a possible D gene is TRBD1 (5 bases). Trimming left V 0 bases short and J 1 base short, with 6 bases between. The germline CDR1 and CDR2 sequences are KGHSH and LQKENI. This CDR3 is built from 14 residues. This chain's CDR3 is CASSPPGQNTEAFF. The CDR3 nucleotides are TGTGCCAGCTCACCACCCGGACAGAACACTGAAGCTTTCTTT. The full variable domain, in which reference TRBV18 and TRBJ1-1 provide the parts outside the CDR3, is NAGVMQNPRHLVRRRGQEARLRCSPMKGHSHVYWYRQLPEEGLKFMVYLQKENIIDESGMPKERFSAEFPKEGPSILRIQQVVRGDSAAYFCASSPPGQNTEAFFGQGTRLTVV.

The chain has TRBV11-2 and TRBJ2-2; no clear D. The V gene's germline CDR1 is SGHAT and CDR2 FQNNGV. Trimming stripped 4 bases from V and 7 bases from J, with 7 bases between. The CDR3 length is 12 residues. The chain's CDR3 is CASSYYGGELFF. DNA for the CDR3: TGTGCCAGCAGCTACTACGGCGGGGAGCTGTTTTTT.

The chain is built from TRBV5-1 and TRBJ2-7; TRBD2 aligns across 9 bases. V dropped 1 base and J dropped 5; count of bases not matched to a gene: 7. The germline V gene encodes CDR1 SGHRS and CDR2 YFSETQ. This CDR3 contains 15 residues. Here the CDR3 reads CASSLTSGSDNEQYF. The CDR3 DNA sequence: TGCGCCAGCAGCTTGACTAGCGGGTCGGATAACGAGCAGTACTTC.

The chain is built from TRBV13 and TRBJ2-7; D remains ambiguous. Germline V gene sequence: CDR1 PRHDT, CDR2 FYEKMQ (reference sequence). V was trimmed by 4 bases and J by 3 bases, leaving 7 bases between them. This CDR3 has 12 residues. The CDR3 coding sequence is TGTGCCAGCAGCTATCAGGACTACGAGCAGTACTTC. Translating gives CASSYQDYEQYF.

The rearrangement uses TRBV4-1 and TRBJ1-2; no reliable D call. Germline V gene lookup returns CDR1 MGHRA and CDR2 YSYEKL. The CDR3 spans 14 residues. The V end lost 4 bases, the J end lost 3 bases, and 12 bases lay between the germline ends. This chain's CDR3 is CASSRSSGDYGYTF. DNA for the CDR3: TGCGCCAGCAGCCGCTCCTCCGGGGACTATGGCTACACCTTC.

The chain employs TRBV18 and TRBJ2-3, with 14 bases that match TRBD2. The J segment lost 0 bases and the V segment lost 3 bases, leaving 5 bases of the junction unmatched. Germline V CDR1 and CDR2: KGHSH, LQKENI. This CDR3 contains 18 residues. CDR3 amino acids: CASSPGLAGVLSTDTQYF. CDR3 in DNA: TGTGCCAGCTCACCGGGACTAGCGGGAGTCCTCAGCACAGATACGCAGTATTTT. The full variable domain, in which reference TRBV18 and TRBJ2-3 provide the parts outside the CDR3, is NAGVMQNPRHLVRRRGQEARLRCSPMKGHSHVYWYRQLPEEGLKFMVYLQKENIIDESGMPKERFSAEFPKEGPSILRIQQVVRGDSAAYFCASSPGLAGVLSTDTQYFGPGTRLTVL.

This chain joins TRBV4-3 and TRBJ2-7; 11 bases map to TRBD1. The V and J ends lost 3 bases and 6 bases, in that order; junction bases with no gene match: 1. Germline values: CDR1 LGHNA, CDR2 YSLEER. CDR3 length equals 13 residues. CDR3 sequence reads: CASSQGQGGEQYF. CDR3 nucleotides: TGCGCCAGCAGCCAGGGACAGGGGGGCGAGCAGTACTTC.

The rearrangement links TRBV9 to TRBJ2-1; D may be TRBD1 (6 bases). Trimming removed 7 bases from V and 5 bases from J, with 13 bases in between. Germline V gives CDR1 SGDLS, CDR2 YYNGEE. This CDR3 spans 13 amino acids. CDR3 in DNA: TGTGCCAGCGCGGAACAGGGCCACAATGAGCAGTTCTTC. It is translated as CASAEQGHNEQFF. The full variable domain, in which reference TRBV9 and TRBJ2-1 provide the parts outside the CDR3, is DSGVTQTPKHLITATGQRVTLRCSPRSGDLSVYWYQQSLDQGLQFLIQYYNGEERAKGNILERFSAQQFPDLHSELNLSSLELGDSALYFCASAEQGHNEQFFGPGTRLTVL.

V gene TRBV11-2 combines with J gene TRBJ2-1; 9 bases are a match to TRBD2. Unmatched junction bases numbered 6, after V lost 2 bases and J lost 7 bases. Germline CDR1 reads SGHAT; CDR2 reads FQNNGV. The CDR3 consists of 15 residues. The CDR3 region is CASSLLAGGMNEQFF. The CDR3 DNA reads TGTGCCAGCAGCTTATTGGCGGGAGGGATGAATGAGCAGTTCTTC.

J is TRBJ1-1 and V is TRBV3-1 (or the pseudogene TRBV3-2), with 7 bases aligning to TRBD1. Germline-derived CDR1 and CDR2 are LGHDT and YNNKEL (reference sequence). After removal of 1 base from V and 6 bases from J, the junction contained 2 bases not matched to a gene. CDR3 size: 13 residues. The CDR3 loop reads CASSQGGGSEAFF. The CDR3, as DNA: TGTGCCAGCAGCCAAGGAGGGGGCTCTGAAGCTTTCTTT.

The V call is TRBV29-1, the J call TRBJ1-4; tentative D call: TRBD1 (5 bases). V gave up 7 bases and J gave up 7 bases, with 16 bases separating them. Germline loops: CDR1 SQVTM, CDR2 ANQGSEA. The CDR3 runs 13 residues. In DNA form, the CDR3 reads TGCAGCGCCCAGGGCAGTATCGGTGAAAAACTGTTTTTT. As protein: CSAQGSIGEKLFF.

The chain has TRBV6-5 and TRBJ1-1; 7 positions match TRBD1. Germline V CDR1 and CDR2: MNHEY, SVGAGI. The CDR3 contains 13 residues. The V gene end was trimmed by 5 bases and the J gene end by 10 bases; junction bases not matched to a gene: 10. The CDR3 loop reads CASSTTGADVAFF. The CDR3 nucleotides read TGTGCCAGCAGTACAACAGGGGCTGATGTAGCTTTCTTT.

The CDR3 spells CASSENLYYEQYF. The CDR3 DNA reads as TGCGCCAGCAGTGAGAACTTGTACTACGAGCAGTACTTC. J is TRBJ2-7 and V is TRBV10-2; unclear D gene. Germline V gene data show CDR1 as WSHSY and CDR2 as SAAADI. V dropped 2 bases and J dropped 3 bases, with 8 bases sitting between them. The CDR3 totals 13 residues.

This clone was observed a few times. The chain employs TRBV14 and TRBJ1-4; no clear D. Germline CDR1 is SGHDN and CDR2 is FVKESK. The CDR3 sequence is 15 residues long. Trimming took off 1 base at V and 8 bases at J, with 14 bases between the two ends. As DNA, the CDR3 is TGTGCCAGCAGCCAAGGGTTGGAGGGTAGCGAAAAACTGTTTTTT. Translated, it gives CASSQGLEGSEKLFF. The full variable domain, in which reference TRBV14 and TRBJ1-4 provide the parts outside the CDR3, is EAGVTQFPSHSVIEKGQTVTLRCDPISGHDNLYWYRRVMGKEIKFLLHFVKESKQDESGMPNNRFLAERTGGTYSTLKVQPAELEDSGVYFCASSQGLEGSEKLFFGSGTQLSVL.

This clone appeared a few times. As DNA, the CDR3 is TGTGCCAGCAGTGCACCGGGACAGTGGATCTATGGCTACACCTTC. Its translation: CASSAPGQWIYGYTF. The genes are TRBV6-2 or TRBV6-3 and TRBJ1-2, with 7 bases that match TRBD1. Trimming cost V 5 bases and J 4 bases; bases outside gene matches: 10. This CDR3 has 15 residues. CDR1 and CDR2 from the germline V gene are MNHEY and SVGEGT.